This record covers a single TCR beta chain. Its antigen is as yet unknown. Method: immunoSEQ multiplex PCR; TCRdb's copy keeps in-frame clones and lacks some. The sample holds fewer than 90,000 clones, 84% seen once. This sample is part of a study of cytomegalovirus exposure and HLA in healthy donors. Study-level information: In a later analysis, it was reported that the 110 or so validation repertoires had been produced on the same platform as the roughly 650 repertoires belonging to the first cohort. Study observations and caveats: According to a subsequent analysis, TCR clusters from the first cohort were inclined to appear together in the 120 or so validation repertoires.

This CDR3 has 15 residues. The germline V gene has CDR1 SGHTS and CDR2 YDEGEE. V shed 4 bases and J shed 2 bases, with 10 bases lying between them. The gene calls are TRBV5-8 and TRBJ2-6, with a tentative D call TRBD1 (6 bases). The clonotype originates from a young woman in good health and CMV-seropositive. The sample consisted of PBMCs. CDR3 residues: CASSAQGTGANVLTF. CDR3 sequence (DNA): TGTGCCAGCAGCGCACAGGGAACTGGGGCCAACGTCCTGACTTTC.